The 32 T cell receptor beta chains below were found in one sample sequenced in a study of blood T cell repertoires in COVID-19. Profiling relied on immunoSEQ multiplex PCR, and the TCRdb table lists in-frame clones only, not all of them. The sample yields roughly 130,000 clones, about 80% seen once. Sequencing was carried out using PBMCs or T cells enriched from blood (not recorded which). The receptors shown here come from a man in his fifties or sixties who had recovered from COVID-19.

This clone was counted between two and nine times. This sequence joins TRBV19 and TRBJ2-7; D possibly corresponds to TRBD1 (5 bases). The CDR3 extends over 13 amino acids. The V end lost 4 bases, the J end lost 3 bases, and 10 bases lay between the germline ends. Germline assignment: CDR1 LNHDA and CDR2 SQIVND (reference sequence). CDR3 residues: CASSSGTGYEQYF. CDR3 nucleotides: TGTGCCAGTAGTAGCGGCACAGGCTACGAGCAGTACTTC.

The genes are TRBV6-6 and TRBJ1-3; D remains unclear. V lost 2 bases and J lost 0, with 11 bases in between. CDR3 length: 16 amino acids. Germline CDR1 is MNHNY and CDR2 is SVGAGI (reference sequence). CDR3 sequence reads: CASSYATGSSGNTIYF. In DNA, the CDR3 is TGTGCCAGCAGTTACGCTACGGGATCCTCTGGAAACACCATATATTTT.

As DNA, the CDR3 is TGTGCCAGCAGCCCCCGCGAGGGCCGTTCCTACGAGCAGTACTTC. Its translation: CASSPREGRSYEQYF. The rearrangement joins TRBV9 to TRBJ2-7, with D possibly being TRBD2 (5 bases). V lost 4 bases and J 1 base, leaving 15 bases between the germline ends. The germline V gene encodes CDR1 SGDLS and CDR2 YYNGEE. The CDR3 loop spans 15 amino acids.

The gene calls are TRBV6-2 or TRBV6-3 and TRBJ2-1, with D tentatively TRBD1 (6 bases). The ends were cut back, 2 bases at V and 13 bases at J, with 12 bases in the middle. Germline V gene sequence: CDR1 MNHEY, CDR2 SVGEGT. The CDR3 is 12 residues long. This CDR3 reads CASSYRQVEQFF. The CDR3 DNA reads as TGTGCCAGCAGTTACCGACAGGTGGAACAGTTCTTC.

The chain has TRBV5-4 and TRBJ2-3; 10 nucleotides match TRBD1. The germline V gene has CDR1 SGHNT and CDR2 YYREEE (reference sequence). Trimming at V came to 3 bases and at J to 4 bases, leaving 11 bases not matched to a gene. The CDR3 has 17 residues. The DNA for the CDR3 is TGTGCCAGCAGCTCCCCAGGACAGGGGGTAGGCCCAGATACGCAGTATTTT. Protein sequence: CASSSPGQGVGPDTQYF.

The chain employs TRBV5-1 and TRBJ1-2, with a weak D call TRBD1 (6 bases). Trimming took 1 base from V and 4 from J, leaving 20 bases between them. From germline, CDR1 is SGHRS and CDR2 YFSETQ. There are 17 residues in the CDR3. CDR3 sequence (DNA): TGCGCCAGCAGCTTGTTGTGGGCCGGGGCAGGGGTCTATGGCTACACCTTC. Amino acid sequence: CASSLLWAGAGVYGYTF.

The gene calls are TRBV6-4 and TRBJ1-5; D possibly corresponds to TRBD1 (6 bases). The CDR3 has 13 amino acids. Trimming took 7 bases from V and 4 from J, leaving 11 bases between them. The germline V gene encodes CDR1 MRHNA and CDR2 SNTAGT. The CDR3 here is CASTRGGNQPQHF. CDR3 DNA sequence: TGTGCCAGCACCAGGGGTGGTAATCAGCCCCAGCATTTT.

This rearrangement joins TRBV4-3 to TRBJ2-5; 8 nucleotides line up with TRBD2. The germline CDR1 and CDR2 sequences are LGHNA and YSLEER. The trim removed 4 bases at V and 9 bases at J, leaving 7 bases unmatched. This CDR3 has 13 amino acids. CDR3 protein: CASSPGLERAQYF. Here the CDR3 DNA reads TGCGCCAGCAGCCCGGGACTAGAAAGGGCCCAGTACTTC.

V usage is TRBV7-8 and J usage is TRBJ1-5; 9 positions agree with TRBD1. The V segment lost 5 bases and the J segment 5 bases; nucleotides outside the gene matches: 4. This CDR3 is built from 14 residues. Germline V gene data show CDR1 as SGHVS and CDR2 as FQNEAQ. CDR3 in amino acids: CASSRTGEHQPQHF. CDR3 sequence (DNA): TGTGCCAGCAGCCGGACAGGGGAACATCAGCCCCAGCATTTT.

The chain is built from TRBV29-1 and TRBJ1-4; D ambiguous. Trimming pared 4 bases from V and 0 bases from J, leaving 9 bases between. This CDR3 has 14 residues. CDR1 and CDR2 from the germline V gene are SQVTM and ANQGSEA. The DNA of the CDR3 is TGCAGCGTTGGCTACACAGCAACTAATGAAAAACTGTTTTTT. Translated, it gives CSVGYTATNEKLFF.

The rearrangement uses TRBV15 and TRBJ2-3; 7 bases are a match to TRBD2. Unmatched junction bases numbered 3, after V lost 5 bases and J lost 4 bases. Germline V gene lookup returns CDR1 LNHNV and CDR2 YYDKDF (reference sequence). The length of the CDR3 is 13 residues. The CDR3 reads CATSVRGADTQYF. The DNA for the CDR3 is TGTGCCACCAGCGTACGGGGGGCAGATACGCAGTATTTT.

CDR3 coding DNA: TGTGCCAGCAGGAGCACCGGGACACAATACAATGAGCAGTTCTTC. It yields the protein CASRSTGTQYNEQFF. This chain joins TRBV6-5 and TRBJ2-1, with D perhaps TRBD1 (6 bases). Germline V gives CDR1 MNHEY, CDR2 SVGAGI. V lost 6 bases and J lost 4, with 16 bases in between. This CDR3 has 15 residues.

This clone was counted a few times. The J gene is TRBJ1-4, the V gene TRBV2; D is undetermined. V was trimmed by 4 bases and J by 0 bases, leaving 9 bases between them. Germline loops: CDR1 SNHLY, CDR2 FYNNEI. The CDR3 contains 15 residues. CDR3 DNA sequence: TGTGCCAGCAGTGGTGGGCCGGCAACTAATGAAAAACTGTTTTTT. It encodes CASSGGPATNEKLFF.

This clone has a single count. The rearrangement links TRBV6-5 to TRBJ1-5; possible D gene TRBD1, 6 bases. This CDR3 is built from 15 residues. Trimming shortened V by 7 bases and J by 1 base, and 14 bases separated the two germline ends. Looked up from germline, CDR1 is MNHEY and CDR2 is SVGAGI. The CDR3 is CASKPDRPSNQPQHF. Here the CDR3 DNA reads TGTGCCAGCAAACCGGACAGACCAAGCAATCAGCCCCAGCATTTT.

V usage is TRBV7-8 and J usage is TRBJ1-4, with 9 positions matching TRBD1. CDR1 and CDR2 from the germline V gene are SGHVS and FQNEAQ. The CDR3 has 14 amino acids. Germline trimming cut 5 bases from V and 10 bases from J; bases unmatched to any gene: 8. CDR3 in amino acids: CASSVRDREGKLFF. CDR3 DNA sequence: TGTGCCAGCAGCGTCCGGGACAGGGAGGGAAAACTGTTTTTT.

The chain combines TRBV12-3 or TRBV12-4 with TRBJ1-1; D is undetermined. The CDR3 contains 12 residues. The ends were cut back, 2 bases at V and 4 bases at J, with 5 bases in the middle. The DNA of the CDR3 is TGTGCCAGCAGTTTACCCAGCACTGAAGCTTTCTTT. Encoded protein: CASSLPSTEAFF.

The gene calls are TRBV5-1 and TRBJ1-2; 8 nucleotides match TRBD1. Germline V gene sequence: CDR1 SGHRS, CDR2 YFSETQ. The V gene end was trimmed by 4 bases and the J gene end by 4 bases; junction bases not matched to a gene: 9. CDR3 length: 15 amino acids. CDR3 residues: CASSPTWDRSYGYTF. The CDR3 region has the DNA TGCGCCAGCAGCCCGACATGGGACAGGAGCTATGGCTACACCTTC.

J is TRBJ1-3 and V is TRBV27; TRBD1 matches at 9 bases. CDR1 and CDR2 (germline): MNHEY, SMNVEV (reference sequence). V lost 3 bases and J lost 2; bases outside the gene matches: 2. The CDR3 runs to 15 residues. The CDR3 bases are TGTGCCAGCAGTTTCGGGACAGGGCCTGGAAACACCATATATTTT. Protein: CASSFGTGPGNTIYF.

V is TRBV27 and J is TRBJ1-2, with 11 nucleotides matching TRBD1. CDR3 length equals 15 residues. CDR1 and CDR2 (germline): MNHEY, SMNVEV (reference sequence). V lost 3 bases and J lost 8; bases outside the gene matches: 8. The CDR3 region has the DNA TGTGCCAGCAGTTTGCAAGGACAGGGGGCTCGGGGCTACACCTTC. Its translation: CASSLQGQGARGYTF.

CDR3: CASSRGGGGDGYTF. In DNA form, the CDR3 reads TGTGCCAGCAGCAGAGGTGGTGGGGGCGATGGCTACACCTTC. J is TRBJ1-2 and V is TRBV6-5; possible D gene TRBD1, 6 bases. V was shortened by 6 bases and J by 6 bases, with 17 bases between the two germline ends. CDR3 length equals 14 residues. Germline V gives CDR1 MNHEY, CDR2 SVGAGI.

V gene TRBV19 combines with J gene TRBJ2-5; tentatively, D is TRBD1 (6 bases). With 5 bases removed from V and 2 bases from J, the gap between germline ends came to 12 bases. The germline V gene encodes CDR1 LNHDA and CDR2 SQIVND (reference sequence). The CDR3 spans 14 residues. The CDR3 sequence: CASSVQGAQETQYF. CDR3 bases: TGTGCCAGTAGTGTACAGGGTGCTCAAGAGACCCAGTACTTC.

This clone was seen just once. The chain combines TRBV19 with TRBJ2-5; 14 bases fit TRBD2. The CDR3 totals 15 residues. Germline CDR1 and CDR2: LNHDA and SQIVND (reference sequence). V lost 4 bases, J lost 5 bases, and 3 bases stayed unmatched. CDR3 amino acids: CASSRTSGGMETQYF. In nucleotides, the CDR3 is TGTGCCAGTAGTAGGACTAGCGGGGGGATGGAGACCCAGTACTTC.

This rearrangement joins TRBV6-2 or TRBV6-3 to TRBJ2-7; TRBD2 is a possible D gene (6 bases). Per the germline V gene, CDR1 is MNHEY and CDR2 is SVGEGT. V was trimmed by 5 bases and J by 3 bases, leaving 14 bases between them. The CDR3 has 14 residues. Here the CDR3 DNA reads TGTGCCAGCAGTCCCCGGCGGGGATACTACGAGCAGTACTTC. It yields the protein CASSPRRGYYEQYF.

The chain is built from TRBV6-5 and TRBJ1-6; possible D gene TRBD1, 6 bases. Trimming cost V 5 bases and J 7 bases, with 9 bases left between them. This CDR3 is built from 13 residues. Germline loops: CDR1 MNHEY, CDR2 SVGAGI. The CDR3 region is CASSPTGNSPLHF. The CDR3, as DNA: TGTGCCAGCAGTCCTACAGGGAATTCACCCCTCCACTTT.

V is TRBV18 and J is TRBJ1-5; no clear D gene. Germline V CDR1 and CDR2: KGHSH, LQKENI. This CDR3 spans 12 amino acids. Deletions cut 3 bases from V and 7 bases from J, with 7 bases between. The CDR3 bases are TGTGCCAGCTCACCGGGAGGCCAGCCCCAGCATTTT. Its protein product is CASSPGGQPQHF.

Written as DNA, the CDR3 is TGTGCCAGCAGCCAAGATGGAGGGGCCGGGGAGCTGTTTTTT. This codes for CASSQDGGAGELFF. The chain couples TRBV3-1 (or the pseudogene TRBV3-2) to TRBJ2-2; D is perhaps TRBD2 (6 bases). Trimming cost V 0 bases and J 6 bases, with 8 bases left between them. Germline V gene lookup returns CDR1 LGHDT and CDR2 YNNKEL (reference sequence). The CDR3 is 14 amino acids.

The V gene is TRBV13, the J gene TRBJ1-1, with D maybe TRBD1 (6 bases). This CDR3 is built from 13 residues. CDR1 is PRHDT, CDR2 FYEKMQ, per germline (reference sequence). V lost 5 bases to trimming and J lost 7 bases, with 14 bases between them. The CDR3 loop is CASSLSGQYEAFF. CDR3 sequence (DNA): TGTGCCAGCAGCCTCTCCGGACAGTATGAAGCTTTCTTT.

The V call is TRBV12-5, the J call TRBJ1-5; D remains ambiguous. Per the germline V gene, CDR1 is LGHNT and CDR2 is FRNRAP. CDR3 length equals 15 residues. Trimming left V 5 bases short and J 0 bases short, with 11 bases between. The CDR3 sequence is CASGNPRVSNQPQHF. The CDR3 DNA reads as TGTGCTAGTGGTAATCCGAGGGTTAGCAATCAGCCCCAGCATTTT.

V usage is TRBV3-1 (or the pseudogene TRBV3-2) and J usage is TRBJ1-2, with D maybe TRBD1 (5 bases). Germline V gene lookup returns CDR1 LGHDT and CDR2 YNNKEL (reference sequence). The CDR3 loop spans 14 amino acids. V lost 3 bases and J lost 7, with 15 bases in between. The DNA for the CDR3 is TGTGCCAGCAGCCAGAGGCGTGGGGGGACTGGCTACACCTTC. It translates to CASSQRRGGTGYTF.

The chain recombines TRBV4-2 with TRBJ2-4; D might be TRBD1 (6 bases). The CDR3 length is 15 residues. Germline V gene data show CDR1 as LGHNA and CDR2 as YNFKEQ. V was clipped by 0 bases and J by 8 bases, with 14 bases between them. The CDR3 loop is CASSQEKDRWDIQYF. For the CDR3, the DNA is TGTGCCAGCAGCCAAGAGAAGGACAGATGGGACATTCAGTACTTC.

The chain uses TRBV30 and TRBJ2-3, with 9 bases aligning to TRBD1. V lost 1 base and J lost 2; bases outside the gene matches: 4. Germline loops: CDR1 GTSNPN, CDR2 SVGIG (reference sequence). This CDR3 comprises 15 residues. The CDR3 region is CAWSAGQGLTDTQYF. The CDR3 region has the DNA TGTGCCTGGAGTGCGGGACAGGGACTCACAGATACGCAGTATTTT. The full variable domain, its missing parts supplied by reference TRBV30 and TRBJ2-3, is SQTIHQWPATLVQPVGSPLSLECTVEGTSNPNLYWYRQAAGRGLQLLFYSVGIGQISSEVPQNLSASRPQDRQFILSSKKLLLSDSGFYLCAWSAGQGLTDTQYFGPGTRLTVL.

This clone was seen more than once but under ten times. The chain is built from TRBV28 and TRBJ1-3; D uncertain. The V gene's germline CDR1 is MDHEN and CDR2 SYDVKM. V dropped 2 bases and J dropped 0 bases, with 8 bases sitting between them. The CDR3 spans 15 residues. CDR3 in amino acids: CASSLPKPSGNTIYF. Written as DNA, the CDR3 is TGTGCCAGCAGTTTACCTAAGCCCTCTGGAAACACCATATATTTT.